These T cell receptor beta chains were read from a single sample in a study of cytomegalovirus exposure and HLA in healthy donors. Profiling relied on immunoSEQ multiplex PCR, and the TCRdb table lists in-frame clones only, not all of them. The repertoire holds under 300,000 clones, with about 90% as singletons. Sequenced material: PBMCs. The source is a girl aged 2 to 10 in good health and CMV-seronegative. CDR3s include the opening cysteine and the closing phenylalanine or tryptophan. D genes are given only for firm matches. Clone size is shown for a subset of rows, as once, few, many or a class of expanded clone.

v_gene	j_gene	abundance	d_gene	CDR3aa	CDR3nt
TRBV2	TRBJ2-7	NA	TRBD2	CASSEAGGLAYEQYF	TGTGCCAGCAGTGAAGCAGGGGGACTAGCGTACGAGCAGTACTTC
TRBV6-1	TRBJ1-5	NA	NA	CASSEAGGTNQPQHF	TGTGCCAGCAGTGAAGCAGGAGGAACTAATCAGCCCCAGCATTTT
TRBV9	TRBJ1-1	NA	TRBD1	CASSVVGTGATEAFF	TGTGCCAGCAGCGTAGTCGGGACAGGGGCGACTGAAGCTTTCTTT
TRBV2	TRBJ1-2	NA	TRBD1	CASTRTGGSRGYTF	TGTGCCAGCACCCGGACAGGGGGCTCGCGGGGCTACACCTTC
TRBV6-4	TRBJ1-6	NA	TRBD1	CASTRTGVPGSPLHF	TGTGCCAGCACGAGGACAGGGGTGCCGGGTTCACCCCTCCACTTT
TRBV5-6	TRBJ1-5	NA	NA	CASSLSLGDQPQHF	TGTGCCAGCAGCTTATCGTTAGGGGATCAGCCCCAGCATTTT
TRBV25-1	TRBJ2-3	NA	NA	CASSDFGSTDTQYF	TGTGCCAGCAGTGACTTCGGGAGCACAGATACGCAGTATTTT
TRBV5-1	TRBJ2-3	once	NA	CASSLEAGRNTQYF	TGCGCCAGCAGCTTGGAGGCAGGGCGGAATACGCAGTATTTT
TRBV25-1	TRBJ1-1	NA	NA	CASRFSSGSTEAFF	TGTGCCAGCAGGTTTAGTAGCGGAAGCACTGAAGCTTTCTTT
TRBV2	TRBJ1-5	NA	NA	CASSEAAGFYSNQPQHF	TGTGCCAGCAGTGAAGCGGCGGGGTTCTATAGCAATCAGCCCCAGCATTTT
TRBV28	TRBJ1-5	NA	NA	CASRPGGGRGNQPQHF	TGTGCCAGCAGGCCCGGGGGGGGTCGGGGCAATCAGCCCCAGCATTTT
TRBV11-1	TRBJ2-5	NA	TRBD1	CASSLGTGQETQYF	TGTGCCAGCAGCTTAGGGACAGGACAAGAGACCCAGTACTTC
TRBV19	TRBJ1-2	NA	NA	CASTQRDSGYTF	TGTGCCAGTACTCAAAGGGACTCCGGCTACACCTTC
TRBV6-1	TRBJ2-2	NA	TRBD1	CASSVAGGTGELFF	TGTGCCAGCAGTGTGGCAGGGGGCACCGGGGAGCTGTTTTTT
TRBV19	TRBJ2-3	NA	TRBD2	CASSMLAGVYTQYF	TGTGCCAGTAGTATGCTAGCGGGGGTGTATACGCAGTATTTT
TRBV11-2	TRBJ2-5	NA	NA	CASSLVAPAQETQYF	TGTGCCAGCAGCTTAGTAGCTCCAGCCCAAGAGACCCAGTACTTC
TRBV6-6	TRBJ1-1	NA	NA	CASSYPMTGKAFF	TGTGCCAGCAGTTACCCTATGACAGGTAAAGCTTTCTTT
TRBV7-2	TRBJ2-3	NA	NA	CASSFGLPTDTQYF	TGTGCCAGCAGCTTCGGACTACCCACAGATACGCAGTATTTT
TRBV5-6	TRBJ2-1	NA	TRBD2	CASSFTGGYNEQFF	TGTGCCAGCAGCTTTACGGGGGGGTACAATGAGCAGTTCTTC
TRBV10-3	TRBJ1-2	once	NA	CAISEDPRNLNGYTF	TGTGCCATCAGTGAAGACCCCAGGAATCTTAATGGCTACACCTTC
TRBV6-5	TRBJ1-1	NA	NA	CASQGVVTEAFF	TGTGCCAGTCAAGGGGTGGTCACTGAAGCTTTCTTT
TRBV10-3	TRBJ1-1	NA	NA	CAISESTGLRSEAFF	TGTGCCATCAGTGAGTCGACAGGACTCCGATCTGAAGCTTTCTTT
TRBV7-2	TRBJ1-5	NA	NA	CASSLARQGVQPQHF	TGTGCCAGCAGCTTAGCGCGGCAGGGTGTACAGCCCCAGCATTTT
TRBV18	TRBJ2-7	NA	TRBD1	CASSPGTDEQYF	TGTGCCAGCTCACCAGGGACAGACGAGCAGTACTTC
TRBV9	TRBJ1-4	NA	TRBD1	CASSGLGGDRAF	TGTGCCAGCAGCGGACTGGGGGGTGACAGGGCTTTT
TRBV2	TRBJ2-1	NA	TRBD2	CASSTGGTYNEQFF	TGTGCCAGCTCGACGGGAGGCACCTACAATGAGCAGTTCTTC
TRBV7-2	TRBJ2-7	NA	TRBD2	CASRLAGGNEQYF	TGTGCCAGCAGACTAGCGGGGGGGAACGAGCAGTACTTC
TRBV9	TRBJ2-7	NA	TRBD2	CASSSSGGGVYEQYF	TGTGCCAGCAGCTCCTCTGGCGGGGGAGTCTACGAGCAGTACTTC
TRBV5-1	TRBJ1-2	NA	TRBD1	CASSSYRGGSNGYTF	TGCGCCAGCAGCTCCTACAGGGGAGGAAGTAACGGCTACACCTTC
TRBV5-1	TRBJ2-2	NA	NA	CASSSLLPGVLGELFF	TGCGCCAGCAGCTCCCTCCTTCCAGGGGTCTTAGGGGAGCTGTTTTTT
TRBV7-9	TRBJ1-1	NA	TRBD1	CASSYRGQDTEAFF	TGTGCCAGCAGCTACCGGGGACAGGACACTGAAGCTTTCTTT
TRBV6-5	TRBJ1-3	NA	NA	CASSYGQTSGNTIYF	TGTGCCAGCAGTTACGGACAGACCTCTGGAAACACCATATATTTT
TRBV5-1	TRBJ1-1	few	NA	CASSSRGRTNTEAFF	TGCGCCAGCAGCTCAAGAGGGAGAACGAACACTGAAGCTTTCTTT
TRBV30	TRBJ1-2	NA	NA	CARSSGGGYTF	TGTGCCCGGAGCAGCGGCGGGGGCTACACCTTC
TRBV6-5	TRBJ1-1	NA	NA	CASSYSGGTTEAFF	TGTGCCAGCAGTTACTCGGGGGGGACCACTGAAGCTTTCTTT
TRBV7-8	TRBJ2-1	NA	TRBD1	CASSLEGRTGVYNEQFF	TGTGCCAGCAGCTTAGAGGGGAGGACAGGGGTATACAATGAGCAGTTCTTC